This TCR beta chain was recorded in a study of T-cell memory formation after mild COVID-19. General study points: Some SARS-CoV-2-responding clones were already detected in memory before infection. Clones that contracted clustered mainly in CM and EM if CD4+ and in EMRA if CD8+.

CDR3 length equals 15 residues. The germline V gene has CDR1 MGHRA and CDR2 YSYEKL. V gave up 1 base and J gave up 7 bases, with 13 bases separating them. TCRdb used MiXCR to reprocess the 5' RACE reads, holding one entry per CDR3 protein. This table holds about 350,000 distinct CDR3 sequences, roughly 13% found once. On this clonotype itself: The antigen is undetermined.

The chain employs TRBV4-1 and TRBJ2-2; the D gene is possibly TRBD2 (6 bases). Sequencing was done on a sample of PBMCs or a T cell subset sorted from them (not recorded which). The TCR was taken from a man younger than 35 who had mild COVID-19 (a few samples of this study predate the infection). Cell type and time point are not known. CDR3 residues: CASSQGGAPIGELFF. The CDR3 bases are TGCGCCAGCAGCCAAGGCGGGGCACCCATCGGGGAGCTGTTTTTT.